This is a list of T cell receptor beta chains from one sample in a study of response to subunit inactivated influenza vaccine. From the RT-PCR reads, TCRdb called clonotypes with MiXCR, one entry per CDR3 protein. Among hundreds of thousands of distinct CDR3 sequences, roughly 18% were seen once, and the ten largest hold 11%. Specimen: PBMCs from blood, collected about 5 days after vaccination. The origin of the receptors is a man over 45 who received an inactivated influenza vaccine. Each CDR3 is given with its conserved first and last residue. A D gene is named only where the DNA matches it firmly. Clone size is given for some rows only: seen once, a few or many times, or a class if the clone is expanded.

15,TRBJ1-5,few,.,TRBV6-2/TRBV6-3,TGTGCCAGCAGGAAACCGGGCCTACAGAATCAGCCCCAGCATTTT,CASRKPGLQNQPQHF
14,TRBJ2-1,.,.,TRBV20-1,TGCAGTGCTGCCCCACTAAGCTCCTACAATGAGCAGTTCTTC,CSAAPLSSYNEQFF
13,TRBJ2-5,many,.,TRBV29-1,TGCAGCGTGGGGGACCTTAAAGAAGAGACCCAGTACTTC,CSVGDLKEETQYF
15,TRBJ2-5,.,.,TRBV7-8,TGTGCCAGCAGCTTTGCTCGGGGCGTTCCAGAGACCCAGTACTTC,CASSFARGVPETQYF
14,TRBJ2-5,many,.,TRBV25-1,TGTGCCAGCAGTGAATACGGACAGAGGGAGACCCAGTACTTC,CASSEYGQRETQYF
16,TRBJ2-2,.,TRBD1,TRBV20-1,TGCAGTGCTAGAGGTCCCAGGACAGGGGGTAACGGGGAGCTGTTTTTT,CSARGPRTGGNGELFF
16,TRBJ2-1,.,.,TRBV20-1,TGCAGTGCTAGAGAGTCCGGGGCCTCCAGATACAATGAGCAGTTCTTC,CSARESGASRYNEQFF
14,TRBJ1-2,.,TRBD1,TRBV6-2/TRBV6-3,TGTGCCTGTCGCGACCGGGACAGGGCCTATGGCTACACCTTC,CACRDRDRAYGYTF
19,TRBJ2-5,.,TRBD2,TRBV28,TGTGCCAGCAGTCGGGGGGAACTAGCGGGAGGGCCGGAGCAAGAGACCCAGTACTTC,CASSRGELAGGPEQETQYF
16,TRBJ2-3,many,.,TRBV5-6,TGTGCCAGCAGCTTGGTAGCAGGGGCTAACACAGATACGCAGTATTTT,CASSLVAGANTDTQYF